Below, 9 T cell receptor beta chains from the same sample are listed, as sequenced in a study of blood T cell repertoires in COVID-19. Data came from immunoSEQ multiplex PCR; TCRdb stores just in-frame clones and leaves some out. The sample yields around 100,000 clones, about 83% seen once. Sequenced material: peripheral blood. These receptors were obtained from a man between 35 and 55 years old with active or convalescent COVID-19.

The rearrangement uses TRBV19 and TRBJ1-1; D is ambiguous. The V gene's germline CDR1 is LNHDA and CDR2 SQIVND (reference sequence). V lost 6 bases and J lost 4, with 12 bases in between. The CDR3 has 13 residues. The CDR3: CASSQFVGTEAFF. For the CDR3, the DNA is TGTGCCAGTAGCCAGTTTGTTGGCACTGAAGCTTTCTTT.

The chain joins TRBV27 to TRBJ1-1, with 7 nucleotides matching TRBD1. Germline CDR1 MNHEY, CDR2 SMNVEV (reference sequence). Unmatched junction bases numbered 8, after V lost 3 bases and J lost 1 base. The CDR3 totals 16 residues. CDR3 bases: TGTGCCAGCAGTTTTTGGGGTAGGGGGCGGAACACTGAAGCTTTCTTT. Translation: CASSFWGRGRNTEAFF.

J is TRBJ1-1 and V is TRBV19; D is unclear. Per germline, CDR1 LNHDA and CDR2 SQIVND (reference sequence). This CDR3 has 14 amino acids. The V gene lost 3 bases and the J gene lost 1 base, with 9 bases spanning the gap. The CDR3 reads CASSMWAQNTEAFF. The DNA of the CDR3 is TGTGCCAGTAGTATGTGGGCACAGAACACTGAAGCTTTCTTT.

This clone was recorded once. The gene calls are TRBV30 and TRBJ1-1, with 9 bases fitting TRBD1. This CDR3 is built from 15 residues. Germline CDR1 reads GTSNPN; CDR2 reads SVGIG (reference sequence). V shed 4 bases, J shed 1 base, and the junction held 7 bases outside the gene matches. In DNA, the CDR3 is TGTGCCTGGACTCCGGGACAGGGATGGAACACTGAAGCTTTCTTT. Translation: CAWTPGQGWNTEAFF.

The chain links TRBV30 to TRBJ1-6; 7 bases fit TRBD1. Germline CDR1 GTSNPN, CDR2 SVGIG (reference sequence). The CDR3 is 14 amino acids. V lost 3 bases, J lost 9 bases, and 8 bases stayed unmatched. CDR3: CAWRDRAESSPLHF. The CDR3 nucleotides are TGTGCCTGGAGAGACAGGGCGGAGAGTTCACCCCTCCACTTT.

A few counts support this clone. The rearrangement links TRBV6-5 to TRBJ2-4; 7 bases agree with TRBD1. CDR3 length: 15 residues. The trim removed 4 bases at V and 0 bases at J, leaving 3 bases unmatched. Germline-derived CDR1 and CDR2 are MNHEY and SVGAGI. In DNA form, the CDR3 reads TGTGCCAGCAGTTCAGGGGACAGAGCCAAAAACATTCAGTACTTC. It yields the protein CASSSGDRAKNIQYF.

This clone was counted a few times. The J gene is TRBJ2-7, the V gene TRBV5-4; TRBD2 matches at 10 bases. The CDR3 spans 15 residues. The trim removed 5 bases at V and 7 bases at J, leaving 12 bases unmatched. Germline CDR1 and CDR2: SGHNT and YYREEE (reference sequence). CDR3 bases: TGTGCCAGCAGTTTACGGACTAGCGGTCCGGGGGAGCAGTACTTC. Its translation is CASSLRTSGPGEQYF.

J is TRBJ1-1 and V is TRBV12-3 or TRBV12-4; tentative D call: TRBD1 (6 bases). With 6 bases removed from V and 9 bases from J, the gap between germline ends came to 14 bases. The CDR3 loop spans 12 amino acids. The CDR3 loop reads CASSQDRTQAFF. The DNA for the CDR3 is TGTGCCAGCAGCCAAGACAGGACCCAAGCTTTCTTT.

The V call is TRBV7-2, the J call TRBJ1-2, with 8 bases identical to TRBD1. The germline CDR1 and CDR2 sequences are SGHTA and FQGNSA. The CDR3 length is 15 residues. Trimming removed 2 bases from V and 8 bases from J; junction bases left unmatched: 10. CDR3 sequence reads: CASSLYGDRKKGYTF. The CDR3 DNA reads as TGTGCCAGCAGCTTATACGGGGACAGGAAGAAAGGCTACACCTTC.